The 6 T cell receptor beta chains in this list originate from one sample, sequenced in a study of cytomegalovirus exposure and HLA in healthy donors. The primer mix had 60 Vbeta and 13 Jbeta primers. Here immunoSEQ multiplex PCR was the method, and the copy in TCRdb shows in-frame clones only, minus some. The sample yields about 100,000 clones, around 74% seen once. Sequenced sample: PBMCs. The source of these receptors is a male donor in good health and CMV-seropositive.

The chain has TRBV5-4 and TRBJ2-1; D is possibly TRBD2 (5 bases). The germline V gene has CDR1 SGHNT and CDR2 YYREEE (reference sequence). Trimming pared 0 bases from V and 4 bases from J, leaving 14 bases between. The CDR3 consists of 16 residues. CDR3: CASSLVTTAFYNEQFF. The CDR3 region has the DNA TGTGCCAGCAGCTTGGTGACTACGGCCTTTTACAATGAGCAGTTCTTC.

The V gene is TRBV10-1, the J gene TRBJ2-3, with 12 bases matching TRBD1. The V segment lost 5 bases and the J segment 6 bases; nucleotides outside the gene matches: 6. Germline loops: CDR1 WNHNN, CDR2 SYGVQD (reference sequence). The CDR3 length is 15 residues. CDR3 coding DNA: TGCGCCAGCAGTTCGGGACAGGGGGCTCTGGATACGCAGTATTTT. This gives the protein CASSSGQGALDTQYF.

The sample holds a few counts of this clone. The rearrangement joins TRBV30 to TRBJ2-5; 7 nucleotides agree with TRBD1. The J call may be wrong; the DNA end is better matched by TRBJ2-7. Germline CDR1 and CDR2: GTSNPN and SVGIG (reference sequence). The CDR3 consists of 13 residues. DNA for the CDR3: TGTGCCTGGAGTGGGGGACAGCAATACGAGCAGTACTTC. Translation: CAWSGGQQYEQYF.

Points on this clone: One end of the junction is discordant with germline, which a read error may explain. The chain's CDR3 is CAWSQDPGTADGF. The CDR3, as DNA: TGTGCCTGGAGTCAAGACCCCGGGACAGCAGATGGTTTT. This chain uses TRBV30 with TRBJ1-3; 7 bases map to TRBD1. The germline V gene encodes CDR1 GTSNPN and CDR2 SVGIG (reference sequence). The CDR3 runs to 13 residues.

V gene TRBV9 combines with J gene TRBJ2-2, with unresolved D. With 4 bases removed from V and 7 bases from J, the gap between germline ends came to 8 bases. CDR3 length: 12 amino acids. Germline values: CDR1 SGDLS, CDR2 YYNGEE. The CDR3 is CASSPYGGELFF. The CDR3 bases are TGTGCCAGCAGCCCCTACGGCGGGGAGCTGTTTTTT.

The CDR3, as DNA: TGTGCCAGCAGACTACCGGGGGGGGCGCTCGACTACACCTTC. Translated, it gives CASRLPGGALDYTF. The V gene is TRBV6-5, the J gene TRBJ1-2, with D tentatively TRBD1 (6 bases). The CDR3 is 14 residues long. The ends were cut back, 6 bases at V and 10 bases at J, with 21 bases in the middle. Germline CDR1 and CDR2: MNHEY and SVGAGI.